This T cell receptor beta chain was retrieved from a study of T cell responses to AZD1222 COVID-19 vaccine. Whole-study findings and limits: A rise in Spike-specific TCR breadth and depth followed two AZD1222 doses. Along spike, vaccine-associated CD4 TCRs were found throughout, with dominance at 160-218 and 743-854.

TCRdb's copy holds only in-frame clones and misses some; the assay was immunoSEQ multiplex PCR. The repertoire holds 90,000 to 150,000 clones, with more than 70% as singletons. Regarding this clone: Antigen unknown.

The CDR3 consists of 14 residues. The trim removed 3 bases at V and 7 bases at J, leaving 6 bases unmatched. Germline V CDR1 and CDR2: MNHNS, SASEGT. The chain has TRBV6-1 and TRBJ1-5, with 7 nucleotides matching TRBD1. The sequencing here drew on peripheral blood, taken 28 days after the second AZD1222 dose. This clonotype was obtained from an adult who received the AZD1222 COVID-19 vaccine. For the CDR3, the DNA is TGTGCCAGCAGTGAGACAGGGAGAGGACAGCCCCAGCATTTT. Translating gives CASSETGRGQPQHF.